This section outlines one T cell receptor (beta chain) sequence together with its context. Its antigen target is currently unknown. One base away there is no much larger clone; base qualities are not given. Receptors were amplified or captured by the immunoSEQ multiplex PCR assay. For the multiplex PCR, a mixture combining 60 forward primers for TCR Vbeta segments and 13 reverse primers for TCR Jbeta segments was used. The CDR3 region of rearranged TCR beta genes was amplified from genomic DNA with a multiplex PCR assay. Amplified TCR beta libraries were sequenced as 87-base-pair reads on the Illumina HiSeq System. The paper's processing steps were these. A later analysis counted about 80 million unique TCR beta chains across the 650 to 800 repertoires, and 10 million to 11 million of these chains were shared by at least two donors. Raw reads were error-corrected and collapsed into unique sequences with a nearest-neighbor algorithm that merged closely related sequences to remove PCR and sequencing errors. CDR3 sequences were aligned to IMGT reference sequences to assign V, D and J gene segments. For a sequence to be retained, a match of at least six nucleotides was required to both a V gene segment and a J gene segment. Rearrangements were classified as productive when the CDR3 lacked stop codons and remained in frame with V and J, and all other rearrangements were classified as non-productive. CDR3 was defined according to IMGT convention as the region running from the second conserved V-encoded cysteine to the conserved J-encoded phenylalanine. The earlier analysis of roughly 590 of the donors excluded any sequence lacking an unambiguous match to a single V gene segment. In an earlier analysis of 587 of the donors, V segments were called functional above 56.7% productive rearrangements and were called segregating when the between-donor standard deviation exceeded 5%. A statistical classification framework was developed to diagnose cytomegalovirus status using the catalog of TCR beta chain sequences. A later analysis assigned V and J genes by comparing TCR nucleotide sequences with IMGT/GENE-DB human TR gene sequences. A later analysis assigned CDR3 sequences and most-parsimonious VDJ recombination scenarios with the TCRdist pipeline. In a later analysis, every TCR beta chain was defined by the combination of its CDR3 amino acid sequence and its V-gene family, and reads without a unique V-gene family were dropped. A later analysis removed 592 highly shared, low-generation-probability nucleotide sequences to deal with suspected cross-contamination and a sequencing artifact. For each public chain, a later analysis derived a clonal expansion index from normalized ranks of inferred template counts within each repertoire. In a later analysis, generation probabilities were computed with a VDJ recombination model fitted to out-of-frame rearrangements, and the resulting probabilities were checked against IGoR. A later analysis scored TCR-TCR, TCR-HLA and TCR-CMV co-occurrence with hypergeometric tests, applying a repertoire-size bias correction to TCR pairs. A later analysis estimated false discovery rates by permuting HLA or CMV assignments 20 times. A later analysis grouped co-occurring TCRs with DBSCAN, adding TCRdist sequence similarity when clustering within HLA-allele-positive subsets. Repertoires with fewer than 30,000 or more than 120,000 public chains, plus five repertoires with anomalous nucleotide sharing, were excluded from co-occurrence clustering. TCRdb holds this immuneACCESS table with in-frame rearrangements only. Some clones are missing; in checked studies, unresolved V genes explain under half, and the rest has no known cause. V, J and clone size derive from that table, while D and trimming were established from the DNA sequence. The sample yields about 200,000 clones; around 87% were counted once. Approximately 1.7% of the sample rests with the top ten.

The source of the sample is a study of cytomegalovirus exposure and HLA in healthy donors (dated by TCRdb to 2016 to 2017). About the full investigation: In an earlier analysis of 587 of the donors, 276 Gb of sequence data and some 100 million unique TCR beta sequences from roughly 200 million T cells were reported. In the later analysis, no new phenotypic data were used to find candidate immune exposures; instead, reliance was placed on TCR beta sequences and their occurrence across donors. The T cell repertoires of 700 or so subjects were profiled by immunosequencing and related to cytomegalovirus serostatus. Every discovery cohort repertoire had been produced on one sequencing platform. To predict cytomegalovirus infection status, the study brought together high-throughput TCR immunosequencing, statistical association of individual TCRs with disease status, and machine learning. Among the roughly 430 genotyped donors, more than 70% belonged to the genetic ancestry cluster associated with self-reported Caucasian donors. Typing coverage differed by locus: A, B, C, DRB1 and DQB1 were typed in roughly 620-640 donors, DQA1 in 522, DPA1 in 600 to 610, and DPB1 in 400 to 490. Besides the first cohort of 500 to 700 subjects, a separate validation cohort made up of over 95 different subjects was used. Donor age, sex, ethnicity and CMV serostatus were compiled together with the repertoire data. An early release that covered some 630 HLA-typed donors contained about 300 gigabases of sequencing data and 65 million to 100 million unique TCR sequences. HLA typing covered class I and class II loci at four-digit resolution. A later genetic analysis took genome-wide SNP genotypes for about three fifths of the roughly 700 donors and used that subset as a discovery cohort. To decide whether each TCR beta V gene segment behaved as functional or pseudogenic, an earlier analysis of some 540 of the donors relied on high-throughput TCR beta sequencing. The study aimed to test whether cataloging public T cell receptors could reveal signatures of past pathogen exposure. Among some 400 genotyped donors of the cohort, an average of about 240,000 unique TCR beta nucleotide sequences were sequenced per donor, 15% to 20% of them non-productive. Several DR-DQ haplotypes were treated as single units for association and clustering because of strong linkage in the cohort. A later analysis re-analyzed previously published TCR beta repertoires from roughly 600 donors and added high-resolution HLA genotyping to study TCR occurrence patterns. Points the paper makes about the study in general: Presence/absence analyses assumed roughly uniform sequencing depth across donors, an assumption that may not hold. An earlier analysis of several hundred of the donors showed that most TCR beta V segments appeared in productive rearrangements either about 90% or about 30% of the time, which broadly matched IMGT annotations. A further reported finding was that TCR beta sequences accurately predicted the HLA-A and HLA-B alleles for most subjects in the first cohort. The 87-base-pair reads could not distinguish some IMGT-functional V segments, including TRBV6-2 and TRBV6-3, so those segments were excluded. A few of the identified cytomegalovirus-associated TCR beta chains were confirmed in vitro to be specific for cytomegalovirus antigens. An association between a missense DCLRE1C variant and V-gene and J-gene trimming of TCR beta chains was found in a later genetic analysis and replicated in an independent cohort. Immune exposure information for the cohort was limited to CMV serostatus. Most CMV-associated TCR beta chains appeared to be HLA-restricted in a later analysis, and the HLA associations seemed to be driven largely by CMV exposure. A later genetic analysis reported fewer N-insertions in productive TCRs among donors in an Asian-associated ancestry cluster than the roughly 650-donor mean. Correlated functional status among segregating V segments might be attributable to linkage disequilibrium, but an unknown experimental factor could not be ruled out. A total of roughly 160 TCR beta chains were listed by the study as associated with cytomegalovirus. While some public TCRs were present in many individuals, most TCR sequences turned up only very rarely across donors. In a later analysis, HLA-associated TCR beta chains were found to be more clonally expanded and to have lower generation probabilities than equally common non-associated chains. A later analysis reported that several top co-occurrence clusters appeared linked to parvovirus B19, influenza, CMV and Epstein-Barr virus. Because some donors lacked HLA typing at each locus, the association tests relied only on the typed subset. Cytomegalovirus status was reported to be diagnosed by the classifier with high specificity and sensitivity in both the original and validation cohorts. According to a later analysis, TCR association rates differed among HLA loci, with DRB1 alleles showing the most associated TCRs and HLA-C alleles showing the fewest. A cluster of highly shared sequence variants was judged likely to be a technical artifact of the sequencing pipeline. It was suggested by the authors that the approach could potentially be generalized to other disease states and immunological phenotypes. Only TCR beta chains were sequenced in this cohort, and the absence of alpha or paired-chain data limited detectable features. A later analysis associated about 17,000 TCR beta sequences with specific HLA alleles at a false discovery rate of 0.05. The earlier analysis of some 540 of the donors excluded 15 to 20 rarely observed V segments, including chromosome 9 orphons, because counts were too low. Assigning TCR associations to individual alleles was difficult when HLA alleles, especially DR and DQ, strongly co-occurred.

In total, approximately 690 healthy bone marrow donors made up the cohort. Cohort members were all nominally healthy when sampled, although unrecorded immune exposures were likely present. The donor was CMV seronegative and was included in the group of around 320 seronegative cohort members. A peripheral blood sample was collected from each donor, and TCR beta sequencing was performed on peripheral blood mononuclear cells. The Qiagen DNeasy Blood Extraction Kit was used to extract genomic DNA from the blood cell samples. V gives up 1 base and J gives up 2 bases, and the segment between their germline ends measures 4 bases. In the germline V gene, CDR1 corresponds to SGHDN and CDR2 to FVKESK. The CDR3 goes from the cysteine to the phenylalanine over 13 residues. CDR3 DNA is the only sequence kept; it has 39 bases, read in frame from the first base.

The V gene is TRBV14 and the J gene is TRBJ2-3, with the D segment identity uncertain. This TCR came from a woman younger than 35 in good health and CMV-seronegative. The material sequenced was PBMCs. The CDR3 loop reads CASSQVYTDTQYF. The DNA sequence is TGTGCCAGCAGCCAAGTTTACACAGATACGCAGTATTTT.